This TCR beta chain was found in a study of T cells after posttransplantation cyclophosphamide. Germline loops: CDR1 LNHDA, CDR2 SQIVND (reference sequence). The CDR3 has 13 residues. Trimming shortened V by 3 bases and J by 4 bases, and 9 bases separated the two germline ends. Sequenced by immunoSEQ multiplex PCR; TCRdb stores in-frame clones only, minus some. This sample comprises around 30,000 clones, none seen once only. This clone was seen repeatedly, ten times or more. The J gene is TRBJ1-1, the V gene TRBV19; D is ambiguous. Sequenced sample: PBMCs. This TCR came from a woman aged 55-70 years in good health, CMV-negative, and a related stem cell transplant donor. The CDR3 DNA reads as TGTGCCAGTAGTATTGGAAGCGGCACTGAAGCTTTCTTT. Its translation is CASSIGSGTEAFF.